Listed below are T cell receptor beta chains from one sample, sequenced in a study of shared clonotypes between healthy human individuals. Using immunoSEQ multiplex PCR, the repertoire was profiled, and TCRdb retains in-frame clones only, with some absent. The table records roughly 500,000 clones, over 65% of them present only once. The sample consisted of PBMCs. All receptors derive from a woman aged 40 to 55 in good health. Some clones in this sample may be carry-over from other donors' samples. Each CDR3 is given with its conserved first and last residue. D genes are given only for firm matches. Rows give clone size only sometimes, using once, few, many, or a class for an expanded clone.

D gene: -; V gene: TRBV14; clone size: many; J gene: TRBJ2-5; CDR3 DNA: TGTGCCAGCAGCCAAGATAACGCCAACCGGGAGACCCAGTACTTC; CDR3 protein: CASSQDNANRETQYF
D gene: -; V gene: TRBV18; clone size: -; J gene: TRBJ2-7; CDR3 DNA: TGTGCCAGCTCCCCGAACAGGGAAGGCGAGCAGTACTTC; CDR3 protein: CASSPNREGEQYF
D gene: -; V gene: TRBV27; clone size: -; J gene: TRBJ1-2; CDR3 DNA: TGTGCCAGCAGTGGGGCCCCTCCGGCTACTCTTAACTATGGCTACACCTTC; CDR3 protein: CASSGAPPATLNYGYTF
D gene: TRBD1; V gene: TRBV18; clone size: -; J gene: TRBJ1-5; CDR3 DNA: TGTGCCAGCTCCTACGGACAGGGTAATAGCAATCAGCCCCAGCATTTT; CDR3 protein: CASSYGQGNSNQPQHF
D gene: TRBD2; V gene: TRBV27; clone size: -; J gene: TRBJ2-7; CDR3 DNA: TGTGCCAGCAGTTCCGCGGGAGTAGTATACGAGCAGTACTTC; CDR3 protein: CASSSAGVVYEQYF
D gene: TRBD1; V gene: TRBV7-3; clone size: -; J gene: TRBJ2-5; CDR3 DNA: TGTGCCAGCAGCTTAGGACAGGGGGTGGGACAAGAGACCCAGTACTTC; CDR3 protein: CASSLGQGVGQETQYF
D gene: -; V gene: TRBV2; clone size: -; J gene: TRBJ2-3; CDR3 DNA: TGTGCCAGCAGTGAGGTAGTGTCAGATACGCAGTATTTT; CDR3 protein: CASSEVVSDTQYF
D gene: -; V gene: TRBV5-6; clone size: -; J gene: TRBJ1-2; CDR3 DNA: TGTGCCAGCAGCTTGGGCGGGGGCTCGGATGGCTACACCTTC; CDR3 protein: CASSLGGGSDGYTF
D gene: -; V gene: TRBV21-1; clone size: -; J gene: TRBJ2-3; CDR3 DNA: TGTGCCAGCAGCAAAGGAAGTAACCCCACAGATACGCAGTATTTT; CDR3 protein: CASSKGSNPTDTQYF
D gene: TRBD1; V gene: TRBV5-1; clone size: -; J gene: TRBJ2-5; CDR3 DNA: TGCGCCAGCAACTTACAGGGGACCCAAGAGACCCAGTACTTC; CDR3 protein: CASNLQGTQETQYF
D gene: -; V gene: TRBV18; clone size: -; J gene: TRBJ1-1; CDR3 DNA: TGTGCCAGCTCACCACGGCCAGACGAAGCTTTCTTT; CDR3 protein: CASSPRPDEAFF
D gene: TRBD1; V gene: TRBV29-1; clone size: -; J gene: TRBJ1-2; CDR3 DNA: TGCAGCGTTGAAGAATGGTCGCCAGGGGGTCTCTATGGCTACACCTTC; CDR3 protein: CSVEEWSPGGLYGYTF
D gene: -; V gene: TRBV5-1; clone size: -; J gene: TRBJ2-5; CDR3 DNA: TGCGCCAGCAGCTTGGTACTTGGGGACACCTCCGTTGATGGGCGGGAGTATCAGGAGACCCAGTACTTC; CDR3 protein: CASSLVLGDTSVDGREYQETQYF
D gene: -; V gene: TRBV30; clone size: -; J gene: TRBJ2-7; CDR3 DNA: TGTGCCTGGACGGGCCTCTCTCGTTTCGAGCAGTACTTC; CDR3 protein: CAWTGLSRFEQYF
D gene: TRBD1; V gene: TRBV5-6; clone size: -; J gene: TRBJ2-1; CDR3 DNA: TGTGCCAGCAGCTTGACGACAGGGTTGAAGTTCTTC; CDR3 protein: CASSLTTGLKFF
D gene: -; V gene: TRBV28; clone size: -; J gene: TRBJ2-6; CDR3 DNA: TGTGCCAGCAGTCAAACAAAATCTGGGGCCAACGTCCTGACTTTC; CDR3 protein: CASSQTKSGANVLTF
D gene: TRBD1; V gene: TRBV10-3; clone size: -; J gene: TRBJ2-7; CDR3 DNA: TGTGCCATCAGTGATACAGGGGCAAGCTCCTACGAGCAGTACTTC; CDR3 protein: CAISDTGASSYEQYF
D gene: TRBD2; V gene: TRBV9; clone size: -; J gene: TRBJ2-1; CDR3 DNA: TGTGCCAGCAGCGTAGGGTTAGCGGGAAATTTAGGGAATGAGCAGTTCTTC; CDR3 protein: CASSVGLAGNLGNEQFF
D gene: -; V gene: TRBV5-6; clone size: few; J gene: TRBJ2-7; CDR3 DNA: TGTGCCAGCAGCCGGTGGGGGATGAGCGAGCAGTACTTC; CDR3 protein: CASSRWGMSEQYF
D gene: -; V gene: TRBV18; clone size: -; J gene: TRBJ2-7; CDR3 DNA: TGTACCAGCTCAGATCTTTACGAGCAGTACTTC; CDR3 protein: CTSSDLYEQYF
D gene: -; V gene: TRBV7-2; clone size: -; J gene: TRBJ2-5; CDR3 DNA: TGTGCCAGCAGCTTAGATCGGTACCAAGAGACCCAGTACTTC; CDR3 protein: CASSLDRYQETQYF
D gene: -; V gene: TRBV15; clone size: -; J gene: TRBJ2-7; CDR3 DNA: TGTGCCACCAGCTGGGCGTCAGGGAGCGAGCAGTACTTC; CDR3 protein: CATSWASGSEQYF
D gene: -; V gene: TRBV7-7; clone size: once; J gene: TRBJ1-5; CDR3 DNA: TGTGCTAGCAGCTTTTCAGGGTATCAGCCCCAGCATTTT; CDR3 protein: CASSFSGYQPQHF
D gene: TRBD2; V gene: TRBV6-4; clone size: once; J gene: TRBJ2-3; CDR3 DNA: TGTGCCAGCAGTGACTCGGGACTAGTCACAGATACGCAGTATTTT; CDR3 protein: CASSDSGLVTDTQYF
D gene: TRBD2; V gene: TRBV28; clone size: -; J gene: TRBJ2-5; CDR3 DNA: TGTGCCAGCAGTTCCCCAACTATAGCGGGGGCACCGGGGGCCCAGTACTTC; CDR3 protein: CASSSPTIAGAPGAQYF
D gene: -; V gene: TRBV5-1; clone size: once; J gene: TRBJ2-3; CDR3 DNA: TGCGCCAGCAGCGCCCGTAGCGGATCCACAGATACGCAGTATTTT; CDR3 protein: CASSARSGSTDTQYF
D gene: -; V gene: TRBV7-8; clone size: -; J gene: TRBJ2-7; CDR3 DNA: TGTGCCAGCAGCAACTTTAGCGCCGACCTCTCCTACGAGCAGTACTTC; CDR3 protein: CASSNFSADLSYEQYF
D gene: TRBD1; V gene: TRBV5-4; clone size: few; J gene: TRBJ2-1; CDR3 DNA: TGTGCCAGCAGCTTAGGGGGCGCGTACAATGAGCAGTTCTTC; CDR3 protein: CASSLGGAYNEQFF
D gene: -; V gene: TRBV19; clone size: -; J gene: TRBJ2-3; CDR3 DNA: TGTGCCAGTAGTGCGCAATCCACCAGGGCAGATACGCAGTATTTT; CDR3 protein: CASSAQSTRADTQYF
D gene: -; V gene: TRBV4-3; clone size: -; J gene: TRBJ1-6; CDR3 DNA: TGCGCCAGCAGCCAAGACAGGGAAAATTCACCCCTCCACTTT; CDR3 protein: CASSQDRENSPLHF
D gene: -; V gene: TRBV28; clone size: -; J gene: TRBJ1-2; CDR3 DNA: TGTGCCAGCAGTCCCCCTCCCGGGCAGACTACAAACTATGGCTACACCTTC; CDR3 protein: CASSPPPGQTTNYGYTF
D gene: -; V gene: TRBV11-1; clone size: -; J gene: TRBJ1-1; CDR3 DNA: TGTGCCAGCAGCTTAGACATGAACACTGAAGCTTTCTTT; CDR3 protein: CASSLDMNTEAFF
D gene: -; V gene: TRBV7-2; clone size: -; J gene: TRBJ2-5; CDR3 DNA: TGTGCCAGCAGCATCTCGTCCCAAGAGACCCAGTACTTC; CDR3 protein: CASSISSQETQYF
D gene: -; V gene: TRBV5-1; clone size: -; J gene: TRBJ2-1; CDR3 DNA: TGCGCCAGCAGCTTGGGTTCAACCAATGAGCAGTTCTTC; CDR3 protein: CASSLGSTNEQFF
D gene: TRBD1; V gene: TRBV10-3; clone size: -; J gene: TRBJ2-7; CDR3 DNA: TGTGCCATCAGTGGGGGGACAGGGCTGTACTTC; CDR3 protein: CAISGGTGLYF
D gene: -; V gene: TRBV6-1; clone size: many; J gene: TRBJ1-2; CDR3 DNA: TGTGCCAGCAGTGCGACAGGAATAACTAACTATGGCTACACCTTC; CDR3 protein: CASSATGITNYGYTF
D gene: -; V gene: TRBV28; clone size: -; J gene: TRBJ1-4; CDR3 DNA: TGTGCCAGCAGTTTTAGTACAGGGCGTTCCCAAAAACTGTTTTTT; CDR3 protein: CASSFSTGRSQKLFF
D gene: -; V gene: TRBV6-5; clone size: -; J gene: TRBJ2-7; CDR3 DNA: TGTGCCAGCAGTTACCAACTAGGAGGGGCGGGGGAGCAGTACTTC; CDR3 protein: CASSYQLGGAGEQYF
D gene: TRBD2; V gene: TRBV30; clone size: -; J gene: TRBJ2-7; CDR3 DNA: TGTGCCTGGGGACTAGCGGGAGGCGAGCAGTACTTC; CDR3 protein: CAWGLAGGEQYF